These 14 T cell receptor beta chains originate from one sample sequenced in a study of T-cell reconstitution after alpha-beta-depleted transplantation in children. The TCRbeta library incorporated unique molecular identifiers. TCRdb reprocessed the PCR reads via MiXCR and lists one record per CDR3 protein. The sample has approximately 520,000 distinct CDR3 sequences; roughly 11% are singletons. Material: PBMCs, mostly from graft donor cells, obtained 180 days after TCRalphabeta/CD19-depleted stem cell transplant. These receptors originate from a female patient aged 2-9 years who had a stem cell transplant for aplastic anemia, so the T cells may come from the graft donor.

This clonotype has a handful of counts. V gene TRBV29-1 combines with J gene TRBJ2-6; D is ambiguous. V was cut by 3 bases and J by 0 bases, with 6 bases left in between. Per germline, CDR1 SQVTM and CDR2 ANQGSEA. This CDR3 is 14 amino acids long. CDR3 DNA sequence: TGCAGCGTTGAGTGGGGCTCTGGGGCCAACGTCCTGACTTTC. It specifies CSVEWGSGANVLTF.

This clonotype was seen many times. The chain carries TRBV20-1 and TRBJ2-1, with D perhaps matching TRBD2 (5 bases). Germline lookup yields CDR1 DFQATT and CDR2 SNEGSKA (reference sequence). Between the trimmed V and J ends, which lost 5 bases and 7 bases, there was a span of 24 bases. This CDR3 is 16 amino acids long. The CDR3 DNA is TGCAGTGCTTCGCCCCCTCTAGCCACGGTTTTAAATGAGCAGTTCTTC. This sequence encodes CSASPPLATVLNEQFF.

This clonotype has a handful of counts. CDR3 sequence (DNA): TGTGCCAGCAGCAAAGAGGCAGGGAGAAGGCGGCTGTGCCAAGAGACCCAGTACTTC. Amino acids: CASSKEAGRRRLCQETQYF. The J gene is TRBJ2-5, the V gene TRBV21-1; the table's D call, TRBD1, has no DNA check behind it. TRBV21-1 is described as a pseudogene. This CDR3 comprises 19 residues.

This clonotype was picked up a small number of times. CDR3 protein: CASSANPAGAYYGYTF. For the CDR3, the DNA is TGCGCCAGCAGCGCAAACCCCGCAGGGGCCTACTATGGCTACACCTTC. The chain combines TRBV5-1 with TRBJ1-2; D is perhaps TRBD1 (6 bases). CDR3 length: 16 residues. Looked up from germline, CDR1 is SGHRS and CDR2 is YFSETQ. Trimming removed 4 bases from V and 3 bases from J, with 19 bases in between.

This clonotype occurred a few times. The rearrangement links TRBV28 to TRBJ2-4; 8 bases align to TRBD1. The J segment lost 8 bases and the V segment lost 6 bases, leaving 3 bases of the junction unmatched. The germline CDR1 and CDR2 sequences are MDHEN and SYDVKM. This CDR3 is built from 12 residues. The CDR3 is CASRETGDIQYF. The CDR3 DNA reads TGTGCCAGCAGAGAGACAGGGGACATTCAGTACTTC.

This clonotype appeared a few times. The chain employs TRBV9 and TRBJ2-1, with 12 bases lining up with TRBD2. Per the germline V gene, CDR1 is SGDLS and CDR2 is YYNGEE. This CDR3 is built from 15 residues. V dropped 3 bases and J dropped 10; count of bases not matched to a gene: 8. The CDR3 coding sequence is TGTGCCAGCAGCGCCGGGACTAGCGGGCCTAGGGAGCAGTTCTTC. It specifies CASSAGTSGPREQFF.

The CDR3 region is CASSLMGLAGIYNEQFF. The CDR3 region has the DNA TGTGCCAGCAGCTTAATGGGACTAGCGGGGATCTACAATGAGCAGTTCTTC. The genes are TRBV7-8 and TRBJ2-1; 13 bases align to TRBD2. The J segment lost 3 bases and the V segment lost 2 bases, leaving 4 bases of the junction unmatched. In germline, CDR1 is SGHVS, CDR2 FQNEAQ. The CDR3 contains 17 residues.

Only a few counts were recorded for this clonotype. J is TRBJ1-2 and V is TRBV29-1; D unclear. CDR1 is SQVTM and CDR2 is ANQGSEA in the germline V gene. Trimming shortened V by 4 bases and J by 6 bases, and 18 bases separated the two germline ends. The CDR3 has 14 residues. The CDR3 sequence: CSVASALPGNGYTF. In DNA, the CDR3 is TGCAGCGTTGCGTCGGCTCTCCCGGGAAATGGCTACACCTTC.

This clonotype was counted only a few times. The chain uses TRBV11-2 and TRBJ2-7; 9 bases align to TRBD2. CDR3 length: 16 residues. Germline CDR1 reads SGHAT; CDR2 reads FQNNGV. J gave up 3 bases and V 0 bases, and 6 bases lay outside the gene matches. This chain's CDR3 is CASSLDLAGWGYEQYF. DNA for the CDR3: TGTGCCAGCAGCTTAGATCTAGCGGGATGGGGCTACGAGCAGTACTTC.

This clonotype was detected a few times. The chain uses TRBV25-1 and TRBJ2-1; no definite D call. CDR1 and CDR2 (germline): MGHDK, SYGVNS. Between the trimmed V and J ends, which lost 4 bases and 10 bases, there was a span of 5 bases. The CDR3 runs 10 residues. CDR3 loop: CASSAGEQFF. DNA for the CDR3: TGTGCCAGCAGTGCCGGGGAGCAGTTCTTC.

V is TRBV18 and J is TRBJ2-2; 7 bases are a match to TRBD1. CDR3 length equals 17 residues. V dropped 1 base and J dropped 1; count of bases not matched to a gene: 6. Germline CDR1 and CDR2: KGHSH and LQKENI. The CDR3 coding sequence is TGTGCCAGCTCACCACGACAGGGAAAATTGAACACCGGGGAGCTGTTTTTT. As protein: CASSPRQGKLNTGELFF.

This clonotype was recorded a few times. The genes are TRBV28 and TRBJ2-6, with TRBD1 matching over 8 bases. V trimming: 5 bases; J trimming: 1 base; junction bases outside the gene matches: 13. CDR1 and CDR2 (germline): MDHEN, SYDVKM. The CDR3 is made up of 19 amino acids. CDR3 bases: TGTGCCAGCAGTCCGGACAGGGTACCCGCCCTGTCTGGGGCCAACGTCCTGACTTTC. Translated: CASSPDRVPALSGANVLTF.

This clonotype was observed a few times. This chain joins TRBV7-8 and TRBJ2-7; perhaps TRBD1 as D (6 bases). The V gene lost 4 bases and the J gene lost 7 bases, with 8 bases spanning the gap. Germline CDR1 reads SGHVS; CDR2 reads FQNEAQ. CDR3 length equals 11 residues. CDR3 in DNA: TGTGCCAGCAGCTGGGGGCAGGAGCAGTACGTC. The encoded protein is CASSWGQEQYV.

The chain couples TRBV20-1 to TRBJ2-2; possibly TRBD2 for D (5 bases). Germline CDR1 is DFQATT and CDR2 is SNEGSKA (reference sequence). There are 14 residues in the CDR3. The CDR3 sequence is CSANGLQNTGELFF. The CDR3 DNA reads TGCAGCGCAAACGGACTTCAGAACACCGGGGAGCTGTTTTTT.